What follows is one T cell receptor beta chain and its context. Its target antigen remains unknown. No much larger clonotype is one base removed from it; base qualities were not supplied. TCR CDR3 regions were amplified from genomic DNA by multiplex PCR using the deep immunoSEQ assay. Genomic DNA extracted from each cell subset was distributed evenly over all wells of several immunoSEQ 96-well plates, and each plate served as one replicate. For sorted subsets, each replicate PCR was loaded with 200 ng genomic DNA, equivalent to some 27,000 T cell genomes. The purified libraries were quantified using a Qubit 3.0 fluorometer, sized with a Bioanalyzer 2100, and then quantified again using the KAPA Library Quantification kit. Each immunoSEQ 96-well plate was sequenced on its own single-read 150-cycle Illumina NextSeq 550 flow cell. In the original analysis: Because the immunoSEQ output included only junctional sequences and no quality scores, the filtering could not be the same as the filtering used for full-length reads. Sequences were annotated with PyIR, a Python wrapper for IgBLAST v1.9, using IMGT germline references to assign V/J genes and CDR3. Any read was removed if the V/J assignment was weak (E-value above 1e-6), the CDR3 was missing, or the read contained stop codons, out-of-frame junctions, or ambiguous translated residues. V3J clonotypes were defined as sequences sharing the same inferred V gene, J gene, and CDR3 amino acid sequence. Percentage overlap between repertoires was computed as shared unique clonotypes divided by the size of the smaller repertoire. RTK rarefaction, the Chao1 estimator, and Recon v2.1 estimates of unobserved clonotypes were used to assess repertoire richness. Generation probabilities were computed with OLGA for all TCRbeta clonotypes obtained by the gDNA method from a handful of donors. TCRdb took over this immuneACCESS table, retaining in-frame rearrangements with V and J assigned. Such tables are incomplete; in checked studies, under half of the missing clones stem from an unresolved V gene, and the remainder is unexplained. V and J calls and clone size are given by that table; D and trimming were obtained from the DNA. The sample data list roughly 600,000 clones, and 98% of these were observed just once. The ten largest make up less than 0.35% of the sample.

The data belong to a study of shared clonotypes between healthy human individuals (dated by TCRdb to the early 2020s). Some background on the complete study: A few men and a couple of women, aged 18 to 49 years, made up the cohort. Leukapheresis yielded between about 0.9 and 9.5 billion PBMCs per donor. Libraries were prepared and TCR repertoires were sequenced by different laboratories using diverse techniques, in order to increase sequencing depth and limit assay-specific biases. Per donor, three plates each were used for CD4 naive and CD4 memory, two for CD8 naive, and one for CD8 memory. To estimate repertoire size and how much clonotypes are shared between individuals, the study performed deep sequencing of blood TCR repertoires from about five healthy adults.

The investigation overall reported the following: Larger estimated clonotype richness was generally found for naive subsets than for memory subsets. Only blood was sampled, and tissue TCR repertoires likely differ from those in blood. Because the study included only a small number of donors, the genetic and exposure-history diversity represented was limited. When a handful of donors were compared, the shared fraction of clonotypes was 5% to 6.5% for naive CD4, 3.5% for naive CD8, about 2.5% for memory CD4, and 0.35% to 0.5% for memory CD8. Pairwise subsampling led to the expectation that sequencing depth would affect the degree of clonotype sharing among donors. Higher generation probabilities were observed for clonotypes shared by all four sorted-subset donors than for non-shared clonotypes. Rarefaction of sorted-subset datasets indicated incomplete sequencing despite the large sequencing depth.

CD8 naive samples were obtained by positive selection for CCR7 among CD45RO-negative cells, yielding a CD45RA+CCR7+ population from which TemRA cells were excluded. The donors were healthy, HIV-negative adults who had no recently reported acute infections or vaccinations. Every donor was a Caucasian adult living in Nashville, Tennessee, USA. After blood collection by leukapheresis, PBMCs were isolated using Ficoll-Histopaque density gradient centrifugation and then cryopreserved in the vapor phase of liquid nitrogen. Analytical flow cytometry was used to check the purity and quantity of every magnetically sorted T cell population. From each sorted fraction, genomic DNA was isolated and quantified by UV absorbance on a Nanodrop 2000c. Sequencing was done on a sample of naive CD8+ T cells sorted from blood. The cell subset or site label here, explained by the study, means: CD45RA+CCR7+. The clonotype was recovered from a man aged 25 to 40 in good health.

CDR3 loop: CASISNRGKNIQYF. The DNA sequence is TGTGCCAGCATATCGAACAGGGGCAAAAACATTCAGTACTTC. In this chain, TRBV2 is recombined with TRBJ2-4; 7 bases in the junction line up with TRBD1. The CDR3 runs 14 residues from the cysteine to the phenylalanine. The entry retains the CDR3 DNA only, 42 bases that are in frame from base 1. Relative to germline, V is missing 7 bases and J is missing 3 bases, with 6 bases of the junction outside any gene match. Based on the germline V gene, the CDR1 and CDR2 sequences are SNHLY and FYNNEI.